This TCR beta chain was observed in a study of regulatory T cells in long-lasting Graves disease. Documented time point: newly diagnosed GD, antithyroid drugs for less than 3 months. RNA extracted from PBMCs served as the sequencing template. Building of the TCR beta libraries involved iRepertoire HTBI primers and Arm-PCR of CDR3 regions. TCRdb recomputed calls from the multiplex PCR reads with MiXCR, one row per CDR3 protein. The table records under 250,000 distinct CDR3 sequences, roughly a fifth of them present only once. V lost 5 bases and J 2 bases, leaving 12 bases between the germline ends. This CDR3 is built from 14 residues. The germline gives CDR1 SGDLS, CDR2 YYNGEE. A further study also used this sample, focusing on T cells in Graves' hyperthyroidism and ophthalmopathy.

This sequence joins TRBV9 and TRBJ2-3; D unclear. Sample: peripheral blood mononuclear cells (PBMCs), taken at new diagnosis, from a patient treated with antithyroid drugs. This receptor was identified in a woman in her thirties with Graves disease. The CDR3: CASSGRYTTDTQYF. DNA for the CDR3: TGTGCCAGCAGTGGAAGATACACCACAGATACGCAGTATTTT.